Detailed here is one T cell receptor (beta chain). Its cognate antigen has yet to be identified. No base quality information exists; no much larger clone differs at one position. The study evaluated CTLA-4 blockade (ipilimumab) given together with focal radiation therapy in patients who had chemo-refractory metastatic non-small-cell lung cancer. This sample is drawn from a study of radiotherapy plus CTLA-4 blockade in lung cancer (dated by TCRdb to 2017 to 2018). The study in broad terms: Among enrolled patients, roughly 17% had an objective response and 30% to 40% reached disease control.

From the cysteine through the phenylalanine, the CDR3 covers 15 amino acids. Here the CDR3 DNA is all that survives: 45 bases in frame from base 1. CDR1 LNHDA and CDR2 SQIVND are derived from the germline V gene (reference sequence). V trim: 4 bases; J trim: 5 bases; unmatched bases: 9. The library was made by the immunoSEQ multiplex PCR assay. TCRdb mirrors the immuneACCESS table, restricted to in-frame sequences. Some clones are absent from its copies; in checked studies, under half trace to an unresolved V gene, and the reason for the others is unknown. The sample data list 35,000 to 45,000 clones, and roughly 80% of these were observed just once. The ten largest clones capture approximately 2.5% of the sample. On the study overall, not on this receptor specifically: Increased serum interferon-beta after radiation, together with early dynamic changes in blood T cell clones, were reported to be the strongest predictors of response. TCR clones derived from tumors expanded in peripheral blood after treatment with radiotherapy and ipilimumab.

The TCR originated in a human donor with non-small cell lung cancer whose response to radiotherapy plus ipilimumab could not be evaluated. The sample in question was peripheral blood, obtained from a patient treated with radiotherapy plus ipilimumab. Recombination connected TRBV19 to TRBJ1-1, with 8 junctional bases fitting TRBD1. CDR3 loop: CASSKSRQGKTEAFF. The DNA is TGTGCCAGTAGTAAGTCCCGACAGGGGAAAACTGAAGCTTTCTTT.